This T cell receptor beta chain was sequenced in a study of T cell repertoires in ileal Crohn's disease. The V gene end was trimmed by 6 bases and the J gene end by 4 bases; junction bases not matched to a gene: 3. The CDR3 is made up of 13 amino acids. Germline-derived CDR1 and CDR2 are MNHNS and SASEGT. TCRdb keeps only in-frame clones here, not all; method: immunoSEQ multiplex PCR. This table holds 15,000 or so clones, 70% to 90% found once. A note on this clone: This specimen includes other DNA sequences encoding the same CDR3.

The J gene is TRBJ2-5, the V gene TRBV6-1, with 9 bases that match TRBD1. Sequenced sample: ileal tissue. This receptor was taken from an adult with Crohn's disease. The CDR3 nucleotides are TGTGCCAGCAGGGGACAGGGAGCAGAGACCCAGTACTTC. Translation: CASRGQGAETQYF.